These T cell receptor beta chains were read from a single sample in a study of OX40 agonist ivuxolimab in advanced cancers. Clones were read by immunoSEQ multiplex PCR, and TCRdb kept only the in-frame ones, dropping some. The sample yields over 45,000 clones, 60% to 85% seen once. This sample comprised CD4+ or CD8+ T cells sorted from blood, obtained in a trial of the OX40 agonist ivuxolimab. All receptors come from an adult with an advanced solid tumor such as melanoma, head and neck, liver or kidney cancer. CDR3s include the opening cysteine and the closing phenylalanine or tryptophan. The D gene is left open where the match is weak. Size tells how often a clone was seen (once, few, many) or the class of an expanded clone, and some rows leave it out.

j_gene,d_gene,abundance,v_gene,CDR3nt,CDR3aa
TRBJ1-2,.,.,TRBV6-5,TGTGCCAGCAGTTACTACAGGGCTGGCTATGGCTACACCTTC,CASSYYRAGYGYTF
TRBJ2-1,TRBD1,.,TRBV5-1,TGCGCCAGCAGCCAGCAGGGGGCCACGTACAATGAGCAGTTCTTC,CASSQQGATYNEQFF
TRBJ1-2,.,once,TRBV4-3,TGCGCCAGCAGCCAAGATGGGAGGAACTATGGCTACACCTTC,CASSQDGRNYGYTF
TRBJ2-7,.,.,TRBV18,TGTGCCAGCTCACCGTTAAGATCCTACGAGCAGTACTTC,CASSPLRSYEQYF
TRBJ1-2,.,.,TRBV30,TGTGCCTGGACCAGAGACAGTTATGGCTACACCTTC,CAWTRDSYGYTF
TRBJ2-5,TRBD1,.,TRBV7-3,TGTGCCAGCAGCTTGGGACAGGGAGAGACCCAGTACTTC,CASSLGQGETQYF
TRBJ2-2,TRBD2,.,TRBV9,TGTGCCAGCAGCACCCGGACTAGCGGGGGAGGGGAGCTGTTTTTT,CASSTRTSGGGELFF
TRBJ2-7,.,.,TRBV7-3,TGTGCCAGCAGCTTACAGGACGGGAGCTCCTACGAGCAGTACTTC,CASSLQDGSSYEQYF
TRBJ2-5,TRBD2,.,TRBV9,TGTGCCAGCAGCGTAGGGCGTAGCGGGCAAGGGGAGACCCAGTACTTC,CASSVGRSGQGETQYF
TRBJ2-3,.,.,TRBV15,TGTGCCACCAGCAGGGTCGACCGCGAATCAGATACGCAGTATTTT,CATSRVDRESDTQYF
TRBJ2-1,TRBD2,.,TRBV7-3,TGTGCCAGCAGCTTGAGTCTAGCGGGAGCCAATGAGCAGTTCTTC,CASSLSLAGANEQFF
TRBJ1-1,.,.,TRBV6-5,TGTGCCAGCAGTTACCAGGCTATGAACAGGGAAGCTTTCTTT,CASSYQAMNREAFF
TRBJ2-5,TRBD2,.,TRBV5-4,TGTGCCAGCAGCTTCGGGTCGGGAGGTTGGGAGACCCAGTACTTC,CASSFGSGGWETQYF
TRBJ2-2,.,.,TRBV18,TGTGCCAGCTCACCACCCTACGGACAGATCACCGGGGAGCTGTTTTTT,CASSPPYGQITGELFF
TRBJ2-2,.,.,TRBV5-1,TGCGCCAGCAGCTTGGTTCGCAGGTTTTCCGGGGAGCTGTTTTTT,CASSLVRRFSGELFF
TRBJ1-5,.,.,TRBV7-3,TGTGCCAGCAGCCCCCGTCGGGGGGATAGCAATCAGCCCCAGCATTTT,CASSPRRGDSNQPQHF
TRBJ2-2,TRBD2,.,TRBV5-1,TGCGCCAGCAGCTTTTTATCGCTTGGCCTAGCGGTGAACACCGGGGAGCTGTTTTTT,CASSFLSLGLAVNTGELFF
TRBJ1-2,TRBD1,.,TRBV28,TGTGCCAGCACCTCACCAGGGGGCGGATGGGGCTACACCTTC,CASTSPGGGWGYTF
TRBJ1-1,.,.,TRBV7-9,TGTGCCAGCAGCTTAGTTCAGGGGGAAGCTTTCTTT,CASSLVQGEAFF
TRBJ2-1,.,once,TRBV2,TGTGCCAGCACTAAAAACACCCTTTCCTACAATGAGCAGTTCTTC,CASTKNTLSYNEQFF
TRBJ1-2,.,.,TRBV5-6,TGTGCCAGCAGCTTGTCGGCGCGGACTAAAGGCTACACCTTC,CASSLSARTKGYTF
TRBJ1-2,.,.,TRBV19,TGTGCCAGTATTGATCCGAACAGGCGCTACTATGGCTACACCTTC,CASIDPNRRYYGYTF
TRBJ1-1,.,once,TRBV5-1,TGCGCCAGCAGGGGGGATGTACCGACGACTGAAGCTTTCTTT,CASRGDVPTTEAFF
TRBJ1-5,.,.,TRBV19,TGTGCCAGTAGTCGGACAGCTTATAGCAATCAGCCCCAGCATTTT,CASSRTAYSNQPQHF
TRBJ2-1,.,few,TRBV7-2,TGTGCCAGCAGCTTAATGGGCACGGGAGCCCCCGGCAATGAGCAGTTCTTC,CASSLMGTGAPGNEQFF
TRBJ2-1,.,.,TRBV14,TGTGCCAGCAGCCATCCTGACCAGAAGCAGTTCTTC,CASSHPDQKQFF
TRBJ1-1,.,.,TRBV5-1,TGCGCCAGCAGCTTGGCCGTCGGGCTTGGGAGGGCTGAAGCTTTCTTT,CASSLAVGLGRAEAFF
TRBJ1-1,.,once,TRBV29-1,TGCAGCGTTTTACGGTTACTCATGAACACTGAAGCTTTCTTT,CSVLRLLMNTEAFF
TRBJ2-1,TRBD2,.,TRBV19,TGTGCCAGTAGTATAGGAGCGGGAGTCTACAATGAGCAGTTCTTC,CASSIGAGVYNEQFF
TRBJ1-1,.,once,TRBV21-1,TGTGCCAGCAGCAAAGTGGGAGGTTTGGACACTGAAGCTTTCTTT,CASSKVGGLDTEAFF
TRBJ2-1,.,once,TRBV19,TGTGCCAGTAGTATAGACGGGGGCTCCTACAATGAGCAGTTCTTC,CASSIDGGSYNEQFF
TRBJ2-3,TRBD2,.,TRBV10-2,TGCGCCAGCAGTGAGTCCGCACCCGCGGGACTAGCTTACCCCGCCCGGGATACGCAGTATTTT,CASSESAPAGLAYPARDTQYF
TRBJ1-1,.,.,TRBV7-9,TGTGCCAGCGGCAACAGCGAATACACTGAAGCTTTCTTT,CASGNSEYTEAFF
TRBJ2-7,TRBD1,.,TRBV19,TGTGCCAGTAGTATGACGACAGGGATGAGCGAGCAGTACTTC,CASSMTTGMSEQYF
TRBJ1-2,.,.,TRBV7-2,TGTGCCAGCAGCGGAAGGATGGCAGACTTCTATGGCTACACCTTC,CASSGRMADFYGYTF
TRBJ2-7,.,.,TRBV18,TGTGCCACCAAACGGGGGGCAGACGAGCAGTACTTC,CATKRGADEQYF
TRBJ1-1,.,.,TRBV2,TGTGCCAGCAGAAGTTGGGGGGCAGGGGTGGGCACTGAAGCTTTCTTT,CASRSWGAGVGTEAFF
TRBJ2-7,TRBD2,few,TRBV7-2,TGTGCCAGCAGCGACCGGGACCGCGGGGGTTACGAGCAGTACTTC,CASSDRDRGGYEQYF
TRBJ1-1,.,.,TRBV4-3,TGCGCCAGCAGCCACGGGGCTTTGAACACTGAAGCTTTCTTT,CASSHGALNTEAFF
TRBJ1-1,TRBD1,.,TRBV28,TGTGCCAGCACCCTGGCCCAGGGGGGAGGAGCTTTCTTT,CASTLAQGGGAFF
TRBJ1-2,TRBD1,.,TRBV19,TGTGCCAGTAGTACCGGGACAGCTAACTATGGCTACACCTTC,CASSTGTANYGYTF
TRBJ2-2,.,few,TRBV7-2,TGTGCCAGCAGCTCCGGGCCAGGGAACACCGGGGAGCTGTTTTTT,CASSSGPGNTGELFF
TRBJ2-2,.,.,TRBV2,TGTGCCAGTAACAGGGATTCAAACACCGGGGAGCTGTTTTTT,CASNRDSNTGELFF
TRBJ2-7,.,.,TRBV28,TGTGCCAGCAGTTTTGTGGGCTACGAGCAGTACTTC,CASSFVGYEQYF
TRBJ1-5,.,few,TRBV18,TGTGCCAGCTCACCACCCAGTGGCAATCAGCCCCAGCATTTT,CASSPPSGNQPQHF
TRBJ2-7,.,.,TRBV5-1,TGCGCCAGCAGACGTTCACAGGGTTACGAGCAGTACTTC,CASRRSQGYEQYF
TRBJ1-1,TRBD1,.,TRBV5-1,TGCGCCAGCAGCTTCGGGACAGGGGGCGGAACTGAAGCTTTCTTT,CASSFGTGGGTEAFF
TRBJ1-6,.,.,TRBV25-1,TGTGCCAGCAGTGGTAGGGGGGGAAGTTTTTCACCCCTCCACTTT,CASSGRGGSFSPLHF
TRBJ2-1,.,.,TRBV5-4,TGTGCCAGCAGCTTGGCCGAGACGGGGGTTAAGTTCTTC,CASSLAETGVKFF
TRBJ1-5,.,few,TRBV6-5,TGTGCCAGCAGTTACTCGGCCCCTGGCAGAGGTCAGCCCCAGCATTTT,CASSYSAPGRGQPQHF
TRBJ2-7,TRBD1,.,TRBV30,TGTGCCTGGAGGCAGACAGGGGGCGAGCAGTACTTC,CAWRQTGGEQYF
TRBJ2-6,.,.,TRBV6-6,TGTGCCGGGCGGTCCTCTGGGGCCAACGTCCTGACTTTC,CAGRSSGANVLTF
TRBJ1-4,.,few,TRBV7-6,TGTGCCAGCAGCTTAGCAGTACGCCGGGGCAATGAAAAACTGTTTTTT,CASSLAVRRGNEKLFF
TRBJ2-1,.,.,TRBV6-1,TGTGCCAGCAGGGCGGTAAGCTCCTACAATGAGCAGTTCTTC,CASRAVSSYNEQFF
TRBJ2-1,.,.,TRBV6-4,TGTGCCAGCAGTGTCGACCAGGGCGTTGAGCAGTTCTTC,CASSVDQGVEQFF
TRBJ2-3,TRBD2,.,TRBV5-4,TGTGCCAGCAGCTTGGGACTAGCGGGGGACACAGATACGCAGTATTTT,CASSLGLAGDTDTQYF
TRBJ2-3,TRBD2,.,TRBV7-2,TGTGCCAGCAGCTTAGATGGCCTAGCGGGAGATACGCAGTATTTT,CASSLDGLAGDTQYF
TRBJ2-1,TRBD1,.,TRBV6-1,TGTGCCAGCACCTGGGACAGGGGGCAGGGTGAGCAGTTCTTC,CASTWDRGQGEQFF
TRBJ2-2,.,.,TRBV6-5,TGTGCCAGCAGCTCTACAGGGCTGGGGGTAGGGGAGCTGTTTTTT,CASSSTGLGVGELFF